The clone carrying this T cell receptor (beta chain) was counted many times. Its target is not known. The read ends 3 residues shy of where the CDR3 ends; the end is completed using the germline J gene. V lost 5 bases, J lost 5 bases, and 8 bases stayed unmatched. Germline CDR1 is SGHTA and CDR2 is FQGNSA. This CDR3 is built from 15 residues. The record originates from a study of T cell clonality in common variable immunodeficiency. Whole-study results and caveats: Fewer deletions and N-nucleotide insertions were reportedly seen in common variable immunodeficiency TCR beta sequences.

Assay: immunoSEQ multiplex PCR; the TCRdb copy retains only in-frame clones and omits some. The table lists approximately 75,000 clones, with no singletons. V usage is TRBV7-2 and J usage is TRBJ2-7; 11 bases are a match to TRBD2. This sequence was found in a person aged 18 to 75 in good health. The sequencing input was peripheral blood mononuclear cells. This CDR3 reads CASSMTLAGGHEQYF. The covered CDR3 bases are TGTGCCAGCAGCATGACGCTAGCGGGAGGCCACGAG. Filled out from reference TRBV7-2 and TRBJ2-7, the complete variable domain reads GAGVSQSPSNKVTEKGKDVELRCDPISGHTALYWYRQSLGQGLEFLIYFQGNSAPDKSGLPSDRFSAERTGGSVSTLTIQRTQQEDSAVYLCASSMTLAGGHEQYFGPGTRLTVT.